This TCR beta chain was sequenced during a study of cytomegalovirus exposure and HLA in healthy donors. Points from the study as a whole: An analysis that came later showed most CMV-associated TCR beta chains appearing HLA-restricted. Several of the most significant clusters appeared, in a later analysis, to be linked to common viral pathogens. Presence/absence analyses supposed approximately even sequencing depth among donors. Many donors shared some public TCRs, even though most TCR sequences were rare.

The primer mix had 60 Vbeta and 13 Jbeta primers. Profiling relied on immunoSEQ multiplex PCR, and the TCRdb table lists in-frame clones only, not all of them. This table holds 100,000 to 120,000 clones, approximately 84% found once. Germline loops: CDR1 SGDLS, CDR2 YYNGEE. The CDR3 spans 15 residues. With 0 bases clipped from V and 3 bases from J, the junction kept 2 bases outside the gene matches. A word on this clone: Antigen unknown.

Sequencing used PBMCs. The V and J genes are TRBV9 and TRBJ2-1, with 8 bases that match TRBD2. This receptor was taken from a man between 35 and 55 years old in good health and CMV-seronegative. The CDR3 sequence is CASSVDAGGYNEQFF. The CDR3, as DNA: TGTGCCAGCAGCGTAGATGCGGGGGGCTACAATGAGCAGTTCTTC.